The rows below give T cell receptor beta chains drawn from one sample of a study of T cells in Graves' hyperthyroidism and ophthalmopathy. TCRdb reprocessed the multiplex PCR reads via MiXCR and lists one record per CDR3 protein. The sample has around 580,000 distinct CDR3 sequences; 16% are singletons. Sequencing was done on a sample of blood. All receptors come from a young woman with Graves' hyperthyroidism. Each CDR3 is given with its conserved first and last residue. D genes are given only for firm matches. The size of a clone is reported for some rows only, either as once, few or many, or as a class for expanded clones.

abundance: many
v_gene: TRBV28
d_gene: TRBD2
j_gene: TRBJ2-1
CDR3nt: TGTGCCAGCAGTTCCCCTAGCGGGAGTAGTGGAAATGAGCAGTTCTTC
CDR3aa: CASSSPSGSSGNEQFF

abundance: many
v_gene: TRBV12-3/TRBV12-4
d_gene: TRBD2
j_gene: TRBJ2-7
CDR3nt: TGTGCCAGCAGTTGGGGCGGGGGGGACTACGAGCAGTACTTC
CDR3aa: CASSWGGGDYEQYF

abundance: many
v_gene: TRBV28
d_gene: TRBD2
j_gene: TRBJ2-7
CDR3nt: TGTGCCAGCAGCCTAATAACTAGCGGGAGGGGATACGAGCAGTACTTC
CDR3aa: CASSLITSGRGYEQYF

abundance: few
v_gene: TRBV5-1
d_gene: NA
j_gene: TRBJ1-4
CDR3nt: TGCGCCAGCAGTTCAGACCGAAATGCTGGGGAAAAACTGTTTTTT
CDR3aa: CASSSDRNAGEKLFF

abundance: few
v_gene: TRBV24-1
d_gene: TRBD1
j_gene: TRBJ2-2
CDR3nt: TGTGCCACCAGTGATTTAGGGACAGGGAACTGGGGCCCGAACACCGGGGAGCTGTTTTTT
CDR3aa: CATSDLGTGNWGPNTGELFF

abundance: many
v_gene: TRBV6-2/TRBV6-3
d_gene: NA
j_gene: TRBJ2-7
CDR3nt: TGTGCCAGCAGTCTTTTCAGGGGCTTCTCCTACGAGCAGTACTTC
CDR3aa: CASSLFRGFSYEQYF

abundance: many
v_gene: TRBV7-2
d_gene: NA
j_gene: TRBJ2-1
CDR3nt: TGTGCCAGCAGCTTATACAATTACAATGAGCAGTTCTTC
CDR3aa: CASSLYNYNEQFF

abundance: many
v_gene: TRBV2
d_gene: NA
j_gene: TRBJ2-1
CDR3nt: TGTGCCAGCAATCCCAGCCGCCTGATTGATGAGCAGTTCTTC
CDR3aa: CASNPSRLIDEQFF

abundance: few
v_gene: TRBV20-1
d_gene: NA
j_gene: TRBJ2-7
CDR3nt: TGCAGTGCTAGAGATCCAGAGGACGAGCAGTACTTC
CDR3aa: CSARDPEDEQYF

abundance: many
v_gene: TRBV20-1
d_gene: NA
j_gene: TRBJ2-2
CDR3nt: TGCAGTGCTAGAGACATGGAGCGGTCGAACACCGGGGAGCTGTTTTTT
CDR3aa: CSARDMERSNTGELFF

abundance: many
v_gene: TRBV27
d_gene: TRBD1
j_gene: TRBJ2-3
CDR3nt: TGTGCCAGCACCACACAGGGGTATGCAGACACGCAGTATTTT
CDR3aa: CASTTQGYADTQYF

abundance: NA
v_gene: TRBV6-6
d_gene: NA
j_gene: TRBJ2-7
CDR3nt: TGTGCCAGCAGTTACTCGTTGTTACCCTCAGGGTACGAGCAGTACTTC
CDR3aa: CASSYSLLPSGYEQYF

abundance: NA
v_gene: TRBV6-5
d_gene: NA
j_gene: TRBJ2-5
CDR3nt: TGTGCCAGCAGTATGACTCATCAGACCCAGTACTTC
CDR3aa: CASSMTHQTQYF

abundance: NA
v_gene: TRBV15
d_gene: NA
j_gene: TRBJ1-2
CDR3nt: TGTGCCACCAGCAGAGATCGAACAGGGCGCTATGGCTACACCTTC
CDR3aa: CATSRDRTGRYGYTF

abundance: NA
v_gene: TRBV7-8
d_gene: NA
j_gene: TRBJ1-2
CDR3nt: TGTGCCAGCAGCTTAGGGGGTCGCGGCTACACCTTC
CDR3aa: CASSLGGRGYTF

abundance: many
v_gene: TRBV20-1
d_gene: TRBD2
j_gene: TRBJ2-7
CDR3nt: TGCAGTGCTGACGGACTAGCGCCCTACGAGCAGTACTTC
CDR3aa: CSADGLAPYEQYF

abundance: many
v_gene: TRBV11-2
d_gene: NA
j_gene: TRBJ1-4
CDR3nt: TGTGCCAGCAGCTTAGGAGGGGATCGGGAAAAACTGTTTTTT
CDR3aa: CASSLGGDREKLFF

abundance: NA
v_gene: TRBV18
d_gene: NA
j_gene: TRBJ2-6
CDR3nt: TGTGCCAGCTCACCTAACCAAGCTTCTGGGGCCAACGTCCTGACTTTC
CDR3aa: CASSPNQASGANVLTF

abundance: NA
v_gene: TRBV9
d_gene: NA
j_gene: TRBJ1-2
CDR3nt: TGTGCCAGCAGCGTAGCTACAAACTACCTCTATGGCTACACCTTC
CDR3aa: CASSVATNYLYGYTF

abundance: NA
v_gene: TRBV12-3/TRBV12-4
d_gene: TRBD1
j_gene: TRBJ2-7
CDR3nt: TGTGCCAGCAAATCGGGACAGGGGGCCTACGAGCAGTACTTC
CDR3aa: CASKSGQGAYEQYF

abundance: few
v_gene: TRBV27
d_gene: NA
j_gene: TRBJ1-6
CDR3nt: TGTGCCAGCAGTCCAGACAGGAGAAATAATTCACCCCTCCACTTT
CDR3aa: CASSPDRRNNSPLHF

abundance: many
v_gene: TRBV11-3
d_gene: NA
j_gene: TRBJ1-1
CDR3nt: TGTGCCAGCAGCTCCCGGTATTCCACTGAAGCTTTCTTT
CDR3aa: CASSSRYSTEAFF

abundance: many
v_gene: TRBV12-3/TRBV12-4
d_gene: NA
j_gene: TRBJ2-7
CDR3nt: TGTGCCAGCAGTTTAATCAGGGGCTCCCCCTACGAGCAGTACTTC
CDR3aa: CASSLIRGSPYEQYF

abundance: many
v_gene: TRBV2
d_gene: TRBD2
j_gene: TRBJ2-3
CDR3nt: TGTGCCAGCAGTGGGACTAGCGGGGGAACGCAGTATTTT
CDR3aa: CASSGTSGGTQYF

abundance: many
v_gene: TRBV29-1
d_gene: NA
j_gene: TRBJ2-7
CDR3nt: TGCAGCGTTGAAGTTGACAGGCGAAGCTACGAGCAGTACTTC
CDR3aa: CSVEVDRRSYEQYF

abundance: few
v_gene: TRBV7-9
d_gene: NA
j_gene: TRBJ2-1
CDR3nt: TGTGCCAGCAGCTTGTCGAGCGGGCCCTGGGTAAATGAGCAGTTCTTC
CDR3aa: CASSLSSGPWVNEQFF

abundance: few
v_gene: TRBV20-1
d_gene: TRBD2
j_gene: TRBJ2-3
CDR3nt: TGCAGTGCTAGAGCGAGGACTAGCGGGGAGAGCACAGATACGCAGTATTTT
CDR3aa: CSARARTSGESTDTQYF

abundance: many
v_gene: TRBV7-9
d_gene: NA
j_gene: TRBJ2-7
CDR3nt: TGTGCCAGCGGAGACATCTACGAGCAGTACTTC
CDR3aa: CASGDIYEQYF

abundance: many
v_gene: TRBV20-1
d_gene: TRBD1
j_gene: TRBJ1-5
CDR3nt: TGCAGTGCTAGAAGGACAGGGGGAAATCAGCCCCAGCATTTT
CDR3aa: CSARRTGGNQPQHF

abundance: many
v_gene: TRBV29-1
d_gene: TRBD1
j_gene: TRBJ1-2
CDR3nt: TGCAGCGTTGAAGGGCAAAAGAGGGGGCAGTTCTATGGCTACACCTTC
CDR3aa: CSVEGQKRGQFYGYTF

abundance: many
v_gene: TRBV28
d_gene: NA
j_gene: TRBJ2-7
CDR3nt: TGTGCCAGCAGTTTATATGAGCGATTCTACGAGCAGTACTTC
CDR3aa: CASSLYERFYEQYF

abundance: many
v_gene: TRBV5-1
d_gene: TRBD2
j_gene: TRBJ2-1
CDR3nt: TGCGCCAGCAGCCAGACTAGCGGGGGTTACAATGAGCAGTTCTTC
CDR3aa: CASSQTSGGYNEQFF

abundance: many
v_gene: TRBV27
d_gene: NA
j_gene: TRBJ2-1
CDR3nt: TGTGCCAGCAGTATTTTAGTTCGGGTTGGGTCCTACAATGAGCAGTTCTTC
CDR3aa: CASSILVRVGSYNEQFF

abundance: many
v_gene: TRBV12-3/TRBV12-4
d_gene: TRBD2
j_gene: TRBJ2-5
CDR3nt: TGTGCCAGCAGTTTGGGGAGAAAGCGGGAGGGCCAAGAGACCCAGTACTTC
CDR3aa: CASSLGRKREGQETQYF

abundance: NA
v_gene: TRBV6-2/TRBV6-3
d_gene: NA
j_gene: TRBJ2-7
CDR3nt: TGTGCCAGCAGTTACTCGTCGGGGATAAACTACGAGCAGTACTTC
CDR3aa: CASSYSSGINYEQYF

abundance: NA
v_gene: TRBV27
d_gene: NA
j_gene: TRBJ2-7
CDR3nt: TGTGCCAGCAGTATTCTATTGGGGCTTGAGCAGTACTTC
CDR3aa: CASSILLGLEQYF

abundance: NA
v_gene: TRBV7-8
d_gene: TRBD1
j_gene: TRBJ2-5
CDR3nt: TGTGCCAGCAGCTTATCTGTCGGCAGGGGGTCGACCCAGTACTTC
CDR3aa: CASSLSVGRGSTQYF

abundance: NA
v_gene: TRBV19
d_gene: TRBD2
j_gene: TRBJ2-7
CDR3nt: TGTGCCAGTCGGACTAGCGGGTCGGCCGAGCAGTACTTC
CDR3aa: CASRTSGSAEQYF

abundance: many
v_gene: TRBV5-1
d_gene: TRBD1
j_gene: TRBJ1-1
CDR3nt: TGCGCCAGCAGCTTGAGACAGGGGCGACTGAACACTGAAGCTTTCTTT
CDR3aa: CASSLRQGRLNTEAFF

abundance: many
v_gene: TRBV28
d_gene: NA
j_gene: TRBJ1-5
CDR3nt: TGTGCCAGCAGCTCGGGCAATCAGCCCCAGCATTTT
CDR3aa: CASSSGNQPQHF

abundance: many
v_gene: TRBV6-2/TRBV6-3
d_gene: NA
j_gene: TRBJ1-2
CDR3nt: TGTGCCAGCAGTTCGGGGTTCTTGGGTTCAACGACCCCCGATGGCTACACCTTC
CDR3aa: CASSSGFLGSTTPDGYTF

abundance: NA
v_gene: TRBV6-5
d_gene: TRBD1
j_gene: TRBJ1-2
CDR3nt: TGTGCCAGCAGTTACTCTACAGGGGCGGATGGCTACACCTTC
CDR3aa: CASSYSTGADGYTF

abundance: NA
v_gene: TRBV3-1
d_gene: NA
j_gene: TRBJ2-3
CDR3nt: TGTGCCAGCAGCGCCGAGAGGGCGACATCCGGGGGAGATACGCAGTATTTT
CDR3aa: CASSAERATSGGDTQYF

abundance: NA
v_gene: TRBV7-9
d_gene: NA
j_gene: TRBJ2-2
CDR3nt: TGTGCCAGCAGCTTACAGTCAGGGAACACCGGGGAGCTGTTTTTT
CDR3aa: CASSLQSGNTGELFF

abundance: NA
v_gene: TRBV18
d_gene: TRBD1
j_gene: TRBJ2-5
CDR3nt: TGTGCCAGCTCCGGGACAGTGAAAGAGACCCAGTACTTC
CDR3aa: CASSGTVKETQYF

abundance: few
v_gene: TRBV29-1
d_gene: NA
j_gene: TRBJ1-1
CDR3nt: TGCAGCGTTGGCACTCCATCGAGCGGAGAAGCTTTCTTT
CDR3aa: CSVGTPSSGEAFF

abundance: few
v_gene: TRBV29-1
d_gene: TRBD2
j_gene: TRBJ2-2
CDR3nt: TGCAGCGTCGGGAGGGCGAACACCGGGGAGCTGTTTTTT
CDR3aa: CSVGRANTGELFF